The entry below describes one T cell receptor beta chain. This sample stems from a study of shared clonotypes between healthy human individuals. About the study: There were three CD4 naive, three CD4 memory, two CD8 naive and one CD8 memory plates per donor.

CDR1 is MNHEY, CDR2 SVGAGI, per germline. V lost 0 bases to trimming and J lost 3 bases, with 11 bases between them. The CDR3 is 15 amino acids. Repertoires were generated with immunoSEQ multiplex PCR, while TCRdb's copy carries only in-frame clones and drops some. The sample includes about 2.3 million clones, 90% to 95% of them seen just once. Both subsets, CD45RA+ naive and CD45RA-negative memory, were split from the CD4+ cells. The sequencing sample was made of naive CD4+ T cells from PBMCs. Subset: CD45RA+ positively selected. This clonotype originated in a man between 18 and 35 years old in good health. Some clones in this sample may be carry-over from other donors' samples. The chain links TRBV6-5 to TRBJ1-1; D gene uncertain. CDR3 sequence (DNA): TGTGCCAGCAGTTACTCATACACGGGTGACACTGAAGCTTTCTTT. This sequence encodes CASSYSYTGDTEAFF.